A selection of T cell receptor beta chains follows, all from one sample in a study of OX40 agonist ivuxolimab in advanced cancers. Profiled with immunoSEQ multiplex PCR; TCRdb holds only in-frame clones, not every one. Of under 25,000 clones detected, 74% appear once; the ten largest clones hold about 33%. The source was CD4+ or CD8+ T cells sorted from blood, collected in a trial of the OX40 agonist ivuxolimab. All receptors derive from an adult with an advanced solid tumor such as melanoma, head and neck, liver or kidney cancer. Each CDR3 is given with its conserved first and last residue. A D gene is named only where the DNA matches it firmly. Size values are once, few and many counts, or a class for expanded clones, and some rows have none.

len: 14
abundance: .
v_gene: TRBV4-3
j_gene: TRBJ2-7
d_gene: .
CDR3nt: TGCGCCAGCAGCCAAGACACAGGCCGCAGAGAGCAGTACTTC
CDR3aa: CASSQDTGRREQYF

len: 14
abundance: .
v_gene: TRBV4-3
j_gene: TRBJ2-7
d_gene: .
CDR3nt: TGCGCCAGCAGCCAAGTAATGGGGGCCTACGAGCAGTACTTC
CDR3aa: CASSQVMGAYEQYF

len: 15
abundance: few
v_gene: TRBV28
j_gene: TRBJ2-1
d_gene: TRBD1
CDR3nt: TGTGCCAGCAGTTCAGGGACAGGGTGGAACAATGAGCAGTTCTTC
CDR3aa: CASSSGTGWNNEQFF

len: 16
abundance: medium-sized
v_gene: TRBV7-8
j_gene: TRBJ1-5
d_gene: .
CDR3nt: TGTGCCAGCAGCTTGGGGGACATATATGAGAATCAGCCCCAGCATTTT
CDR3aa: CASSLGDIYENQPQHF

len: 14
abundance: .
v_gene: TRBV19
j_gene: TRBJ2-7
d_gene: TRBD1
CDR3nt: TGTGCCAGTACCACCGGGACAGGGGCCTACGAGCAGTACTTC
CDR3aa: CASTTGTGAYEQYF

len: 14
abundance: .
v_gene: TRBV6-1
j_gene: TRBJ2-7
d_gene: .
CDR3nt: TGTGCCAGCAGCCTATGGGAAGCTTCCTACGAGCAGTACTTC
CDR3aa: CASSLWEASYEQYF

len: 15
abundance: .
v_gene: TRBV9
j_gene: TRBJ1-2
d_gene: TRBD1
CDR3nt: TGTGCCAGCAGCGCCACCGGACAGGGAATATATGGCTACACCTTC
CDR3aa: CASSATGQGIYGYTF

len: 13
abundance: once
v_gene: TRBV19
j_gene: TRBJ2-7
d_gene: .
CDR3nt: TGTGCCAGCCTGGACATAGGGTCCTACGAGCAGTACTTC
CDR3aa: CASLDIGSYEQYF

len: 13
abundance: .
v_gene: TRBV7-8
j_gene: TRBJ1-1
d_gene: .
CDR3nt: TGTGCCAGCAGCTTAGCTGGGGTCACTGAAGCTTTCTTT
CDR3aa: CASSLAGVTEAFF

len: 17
abundance: many
v_gene: TRBV9
j_gene: TRBJ2-3
d_gene: .
CDR3nt: TGTGCCAGCAACCTAGAGGCCCAAGGTCCAGCGACAGATACGCAGTATTTT
CDR3aa: CASNLEAQGPATDTQYF

len: 12
abundance: .
v_gene: TRBV7-9
j_gene: TRBJ2-5
d_gene: .
CDR3nt: TGTGCCTGTGGGCTGGACCAAGAGACCCAGTACTTC
CDR3aa: CACGLDQETQYF

len: 15
abundance: .
v_gene: TRBV27
j_gene: TRBJ2-1
d_gene: .
CDR3nt: TGTGCCAGCAGCCTCTATGCAGGGGTTTACAATGAGCAGTTCTTC
CDR3aa: CASSLYAGVYNEQFF

len: 13
abundance: .
v_gene: TRBV14
j_gene: TRBJ2-3
d_gene: .
CDR3nt: TGTGCCAGCAGCCACTACCCCCGGGAGACGCAGTATTTT
CDR3aa: CASSHYPRETQYF

len: 15
abundance: .
v_gene: TRBV7-9
j_gene: TRBJ2-7
d_gene: .
CDR3nt: TGTGCCAGCAGCTTAGGCACCGGGACGGACGACGAGCAGTACTTC
CDR3aa: CASSLGTGTDDEQYF

len: 15
abundance: .
v_gene: TRBV18
j_gene: TRBJ2-7
d_gene: TRBD1
CDR3nt: TGTGCCAGCTCACCCCGGGACAGAGGAACCTACGAGCAGTACTTC
CDR3aa: CASSPRDRGTYEQYF

len: 14
abundance: .
v_gene: TRBV28
j_gene: TRBJ2-5
d_gene: .
CDR3nt: TGTGCCAGCAGTTTATTCCCCCACGGAGAGACCCAGTACTTC
CDR3aa: CASSLFPHGETQYF

len: 16
abundance: .
v_gene: TRBV2
j_gene: TRBJ2-3
d_gene: .
CDR3nt: TGTGCCAGCAGTGATCGACCTGACTCTAGCACAGATACGCAGTATTTT
CDR3aa: CASSDRPDSSTDTQYF

len: 12
abundance: .
v_gene: TRBV13
j_gene: TRBJ1-1
d_gene: .
CDR3nt: TGTGCCAGCACGGCAGGGATGACTGAAGCTTTCTTT
CDR3aa: CASTAGMTEAFF

len: 15
abundance: few
v_gene: TRBV6-1
j_gene: TRBJ2-6
d_gene: TRBD1
CDR3nt: TGTGCCAGCAGCGTTACAGGGGCCGGGGCCAACGTCCTGACTTTC
CDR3aa: CASSVTGAGANVLTF

len: 16
abundance: .
v_gene: TRBV21-1
j_gene: TRBJ1-2
d_gene: .
CDR3nt: TGTGCCAGCAGCAGTTACGCAGGCAGGGAGCGGTATGGCTACACCTTC
CDR3aa: CASSSYAGRERYGYTF

len: 16
abundance: .
v_gene: TRBV7-9
j_gene: TRBJ1-2
d_gene: .
CDR3nt: TGTGCCAGCAGCTTAGAAGTGGGCGGGACGGCCTATGGCTACACCTTC
CDR3aa: CASSLEVGGTAYGYTF

len: 14
abundance: .
v_gene: TRBV9
j_gene: TRBJ2-1
d_gene: .
CDR3nt: TGTGCCAGCAGCCCGTCGACCTCCTACAATGAGCAGTTCTTC
CDR3aa: CASSPSTSYNEQFF

len: 12
abundance: .
v_gene: TRBV6-5
j_gene: TRBJ2-3
d_gene: .
CDR3nt: TGTGCCAGCAGCGTCTTCACAGATACGCAGTATTTT
CDR3aa: CASSVFTDTQYF

len: 15
abundance: .
v_gene: TRBV19
j_gene: TRBJ2-1
d_gene: TRBD2
CDR3nt: TGTGCCAGTAGCCCTGTGCGGGAGGGCAGGGATGAGCAGTTCTTC
CDR3aa: CASSPVREGRDEQFF

len: 14
abundance: .
v_gene: TRBV11-3
j_gene: TRBJ2-1
d_gene: .
CDR3nt: TGTGCCAGCAGCTTATATGAGAATTCCAATGAGCAGTTCTTC
CDR3aa: CASSLYENSNEQFF

len: 16
abundance: once
v_gene: TRBV9
j_gene: TRBJ1-2
d_gene: TRBD1
CDR3nt: TGTGCCAGCAGCGTAGTAGCCCGGGACAGGGCTGTTGGCTACACCTTC
CDR3aa: CASSVVARDRAVGYTF

len: 15
abundance: .
v_gene: TRBV7-9
j_gene: TRBJ2-1
d_gene: TRBD2
CDR3nt: TGTGCCAGCAGCTTAGGTGCTAGCGGCTACAATGAGCAGTTCTTC
CDR3aa: CASSLGASGYNEQFF

len: 14
abundance: .
v_gene: TRBV5-1
j_gene: TRBJ2-1
d_gene: TRBD2
CDR3nt: TGCGCCAGCAGCGTAGCGGGGGCGTACAATGAGCAGTTCTTC
CDR3aa: CASSVAGAYNEQFF

len: 16
abundance: .
v_gene: TRBV19
j_gene: TRBJ2-1
d_gene: TRBD2
CDR3nt: TGTGCCAGTAGTATCTTGTCCGGGGGGACTAGCGGTGAGCAGTTCTTC
CDR3aa: CASSILSGGTSGEQFF

len: 16
abundance: .
v_gene: TRBV28
j_gene: TRBJ2-3
d_gene: .
CDR3nt: TGTGCCAGCAACTACCGGGTTGAGGCTGGCACAGATACGCAGTATTTT
CDR3aa: CASNYRVEAGTDTQYF

len: 14
abundance: few
v_gene: TRBV5-3
j_gene: TRBJ1-5
d_gene: .
CDR3nt: TGTGCCAGAAGCCAAGAGGGAGGCAATCAGCCCCAGCATTTT
CDR3aa: CARSQEGGNQPQHF

len: 12
abundance: .
v_gene: TRBV19
j_gene: TRBJ2-7
d_gene: .
CDR3nt: TGTGCCAGTAGTTTCATGACTGGGGAGCAGTACTTC
CDR3aa: CASSFMTGEQYF

len: 15
abundance: few
v_gene: TRBV15
j_gene: TRBJ2-1
d_gene: .
CDR3nt: TGTGCCACCAGCAGAGAACTAGGGTCTGGGAATGAGCAGTTCTTC
CDR3aa: CATSRELGSGNEQFF

len: 15
abundance: .
v_gene: TRBV11-3
j_gene: TRBJ1-1
d_gene: TRBD1
CDR3nt: TGTGCCAGCAGCGGGAGGACAGGCGGGGCCACTGAAGCTTTCTTT
CDR3aa: CASSGRTGGATEAFF

len: 13
abundance: few
v_gene: TRBV7-6
j_gene: TRBJ1-2
d_gene: .
CDR3nt: TGTGCCAGCAGCTTTGGACCCCTTGATGGCTACACCTTC
CDR3aa: CASSFGPLDGYTF

len: 12
abundance: .
v_gene: TRBV7-9
j_gene: TRBJ1-1
d_gene: .
CDR3nt: TGTGCCAGCAGCTTCGACAGCCTGGGGCCTTTCTTT
CDR3aa: CASSFDSLGPFF

len: 19
abundance: .
v_gene: TRBV7-9
j_gene: TRBJ2-2
d_gene: .
CDR3nt: TGTGCCAGCAGCTTAGATCCTAGATCGTCCAGGGCTTACGCCGGGGAGCTGTTTTTT
CDR3aa: CASSLDPRSSRAYAGELFF

len: 17
abundance: .
v_gene: TRBV27
j_gene: TRBJ2-1
d_gene: TRBD2
CDR3nt: TGTGCCAGCAGTTTACCGGGACTAGCGGGAAAGTACAATGAGCAGTTCTTC
CDR3aa: CASSLPGLAGKYNEQFF

len: 17
abundance: once
v_gene: TRBV7-3
j_gene: TRBJ2-1
d_gene: .
CDR3nt: TGTGCCAGCAGCAAATATTTCCAGGGGAGCTCCTACAATGAGCAGTTCTTC
CDR3aa: CASSKYFQGSSYNEQFF

len: 11
abundance: .
v_gene: TRBV6-5
j_gene: TRBJ2-7
d_gene: .
CDR3nt: TGTGCCAGCAGGGAATCCTACGAGCAGTACTTC
CDR3aa: CASRESYEQYF

len: 14
abundance: .
v_gene: TRBV6-5
j_gene: TRBJ2-7
d_gene: TRBD1
CDR3nt: TGTGCCAGCAGTCTCGGGACAGGGGTCTACGAGCAGTACTTC
CDR3aa: CASSLGTGVYEQYF

len: 13
abundance: few
v_gene: TRBV4-1
j_gene: TRBJ1-1
d_gene: TRBD1
CDR3nt: TGCGCCAGCAGGATAACAGGGGGCACTGAAGCTTTCTTT
CDR3aa: CASRITGGTEAFF